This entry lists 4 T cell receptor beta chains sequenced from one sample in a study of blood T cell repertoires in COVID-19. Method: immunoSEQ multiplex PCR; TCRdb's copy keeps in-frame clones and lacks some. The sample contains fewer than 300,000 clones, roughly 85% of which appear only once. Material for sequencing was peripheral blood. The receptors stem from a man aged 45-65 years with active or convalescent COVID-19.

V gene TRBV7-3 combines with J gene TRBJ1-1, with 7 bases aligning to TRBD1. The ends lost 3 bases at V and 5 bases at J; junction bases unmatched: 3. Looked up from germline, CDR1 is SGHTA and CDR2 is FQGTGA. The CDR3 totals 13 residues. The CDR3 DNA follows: TGTGCCAGCAGCTTCACAGGGGAAACTGAAGCTTTCTTT. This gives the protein CASSFTGETEAFF.

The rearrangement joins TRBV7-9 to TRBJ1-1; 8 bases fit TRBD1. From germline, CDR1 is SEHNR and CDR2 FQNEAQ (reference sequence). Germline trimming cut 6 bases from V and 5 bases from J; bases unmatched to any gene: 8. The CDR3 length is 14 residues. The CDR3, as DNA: TGTGCCAGCAGTTTTGGACAGGGAGCAACTGAAGCTTTCTTT. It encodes CASSFGQGATEAFF.

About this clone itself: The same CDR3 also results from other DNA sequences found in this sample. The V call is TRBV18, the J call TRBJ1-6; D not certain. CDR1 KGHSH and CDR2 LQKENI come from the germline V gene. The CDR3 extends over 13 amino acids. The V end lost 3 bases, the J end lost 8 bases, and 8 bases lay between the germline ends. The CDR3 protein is CASSPSTDSPLHF. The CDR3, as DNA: TGTGCCAGCTCACCTAGTACAGATTCACCCCTCCACTTT.

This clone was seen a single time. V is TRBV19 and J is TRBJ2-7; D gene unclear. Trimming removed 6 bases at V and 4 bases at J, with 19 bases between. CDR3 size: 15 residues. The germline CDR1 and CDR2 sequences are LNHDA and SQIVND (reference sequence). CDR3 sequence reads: CASSSNGGRGYEQYF. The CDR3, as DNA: TGTGCCAGTAGCAGCAACGGTGGCAGAGGATACGAGCAGTACTTC.